These 3 T cell receptor beta chains were sequenced from one sample in a study of T cell responses to AZD1222 COVID-19 vaccine. The data were produced by immunoSEQ multiplex PCR, yet TCRdb's version contains in-frame clones alone and is incomplete. The sample lists about 72,000 clones, about 89% occurring once. This material consisted of peripheral blood, taken 28 days after the second AZD1222 dose. Receptors were obtained from an adult who received the AZD1222 COVID-19 vaccine.

The chain has TRBV11-1 and TRBJ2-1; D possibly corresponds to TRBD1 (6 bases). V lost 6 bases, J lost 9 bases, and 15 bases lay in between. The CDR3 extends over 13 amino acids. CDR1 is SGHAT and CDR2 is FQDESV in the germline V gene (reference sequence). The DNA of the CDR3 is TGTGCCAGCAGATTTACAGGGAGTACTGAGCAGTTCTTC. Protein product: CASRFTGSTEQFF.

The rearrangement uses TRBV14 and TRBJ1-2, with D hard to call. Germline V gene sequence: CDR1 SGHDN, CDR2 FVKESK. The CDR3 has 13 amino acids. V was clipped by 1 base and J by 4 bases, with 7 bases between them. The CDR3 spells CASSQAVGYGYTF. For the CDR3, the DNA is TGTGCCAGCAGCCAAGCAGTGGGCTATGGCTACACCTTC.

The J gene is TRBJ1-5, the V gene TRBV9; no firm D call. Germline assignment: CDR1 SGDLS and CDR2 YYNGEE. Trimming removed 0 bases at V and 3 bases at J, with 10 bases between. CDR3 size: 15 residues. The CDR3 loop reads CASSVGQADNQPQHF. The CDR3 DNA is TGTGCCAGCAGCGTAGGGCAGGCTGACAATCAGCCCCAGCATTTT.